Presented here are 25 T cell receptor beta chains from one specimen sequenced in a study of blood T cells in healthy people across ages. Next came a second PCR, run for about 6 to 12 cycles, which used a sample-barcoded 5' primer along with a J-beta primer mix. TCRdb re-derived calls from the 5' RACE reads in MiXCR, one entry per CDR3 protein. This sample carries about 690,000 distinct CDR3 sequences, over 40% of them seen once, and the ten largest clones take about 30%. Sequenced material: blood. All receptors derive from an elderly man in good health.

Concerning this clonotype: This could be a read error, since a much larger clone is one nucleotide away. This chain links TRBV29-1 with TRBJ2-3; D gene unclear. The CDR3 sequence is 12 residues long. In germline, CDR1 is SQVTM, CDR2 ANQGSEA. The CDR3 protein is CSVEGVADAQYF. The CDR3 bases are TGCAGCGTTGAAGGGGTAGCAGATGCGCAGTATTTT.

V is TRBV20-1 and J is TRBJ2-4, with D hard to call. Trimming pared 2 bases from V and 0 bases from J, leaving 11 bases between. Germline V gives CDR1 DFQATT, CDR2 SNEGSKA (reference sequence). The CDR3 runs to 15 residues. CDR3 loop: CSARRQPRAKNIQYF. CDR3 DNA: TGCAGTGCTAGACGTCAGCCTCGAGCCAAAAACATTCAGTACTTC.

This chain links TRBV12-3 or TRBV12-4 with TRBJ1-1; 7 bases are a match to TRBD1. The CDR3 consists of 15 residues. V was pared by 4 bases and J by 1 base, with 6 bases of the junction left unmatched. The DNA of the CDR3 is TGTGCCAGCAGTTCGAGACAGGGACAGAACACTGAAGCTTTCTTT. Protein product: CASSSRQGQNTEAFF.

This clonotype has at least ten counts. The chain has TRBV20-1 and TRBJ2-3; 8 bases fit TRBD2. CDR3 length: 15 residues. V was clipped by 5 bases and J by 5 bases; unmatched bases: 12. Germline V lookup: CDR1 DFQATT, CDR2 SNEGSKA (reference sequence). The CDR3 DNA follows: TGCAGTGCTGGGGGGGGGACTAGTGGTAAAGATACGCAGTATTTT. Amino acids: CSAGGGTSGKDTQYF.

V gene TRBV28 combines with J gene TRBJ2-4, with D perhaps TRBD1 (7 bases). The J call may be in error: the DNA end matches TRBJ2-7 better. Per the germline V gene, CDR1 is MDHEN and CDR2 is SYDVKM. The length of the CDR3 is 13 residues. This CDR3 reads CASSLGGTDEQYF. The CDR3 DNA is TGTGCCAGCAGTTTGGGCGGGACAGACGAGCAGTACTTC.

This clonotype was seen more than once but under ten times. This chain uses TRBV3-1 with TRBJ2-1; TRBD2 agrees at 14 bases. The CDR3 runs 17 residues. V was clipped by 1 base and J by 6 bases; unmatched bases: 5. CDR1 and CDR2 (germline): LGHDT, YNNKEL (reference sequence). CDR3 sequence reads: CASSQALGLAGGNEQFF. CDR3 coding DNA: TGTGCCAGCAGCCAAGCCCTAGGACTAGCGGGAGGCAATGAGCAGTTCTTC.

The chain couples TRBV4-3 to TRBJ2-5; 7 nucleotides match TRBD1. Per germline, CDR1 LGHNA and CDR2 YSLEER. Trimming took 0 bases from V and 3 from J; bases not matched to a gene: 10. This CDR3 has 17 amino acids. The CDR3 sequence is CASSQDYRGGLEETQYF. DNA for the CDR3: TGCGCCAGCAGCCAAGACTACAGGGGCGGATTAGAAGAGACCCAGTACTTC.

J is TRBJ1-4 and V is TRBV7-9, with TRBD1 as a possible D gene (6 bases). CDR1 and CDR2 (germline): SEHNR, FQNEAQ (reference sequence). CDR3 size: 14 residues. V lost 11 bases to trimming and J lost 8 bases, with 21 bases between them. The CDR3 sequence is CAGGGGPLLEKLFF. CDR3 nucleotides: TGTGCCGGGGGGGGCGGACCGCTTCTGGAAAAACTGTTTTTT.

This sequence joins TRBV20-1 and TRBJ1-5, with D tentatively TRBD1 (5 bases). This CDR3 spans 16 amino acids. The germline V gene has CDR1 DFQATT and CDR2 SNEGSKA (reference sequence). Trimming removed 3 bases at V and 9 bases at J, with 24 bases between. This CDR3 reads CSASRRAGQTRRPQHF. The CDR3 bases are TGCAGTGCTAGTAGGAGGGCAGGGCAAACGAGACGGCCCCAGCATTTT.

The CDR3 DNA is TGTGCCAGCAGCACACAGGGGACACGGAACACCGGGGAGCTGTTTTTT. This encodes CASSTQGTRNTGELFF. This rearrangement joins TRBV11-2 to TRBJ2-2; 7 bases align to TRBD1. The trim removed 5 bases at V and 1 base at J, leaving 7 bases unmatched. CDR3 size: 16 residues. Germline assignment: CDR1 SGHAT and CDR2 FQNNGV.

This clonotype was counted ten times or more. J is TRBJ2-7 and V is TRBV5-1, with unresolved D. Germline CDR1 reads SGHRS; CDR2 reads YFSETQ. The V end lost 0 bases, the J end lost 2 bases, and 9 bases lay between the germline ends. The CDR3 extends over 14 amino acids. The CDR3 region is CASSLGGNAYEQYF. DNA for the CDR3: TGCGCCAGCAGCTTGGGTGGGAACGCCTACGAGCAGTACTTC.

The CDR3 spells CSAPRPGSGANVLTF. CDR3 in DNA: TGCAGTGCTCCACGTCCGGGTTCTGGGGCCAACGTCCTGACTTTC. The rearrangement joins TRBV20-1 to TRBJ2-6; D is unresolved. Trimming left V 5 bases short and J 1 base short, with 12 bases between. This CDR3 has 15 residues. The germline gives CDR1 DFQATT, CDR2 SNEGSKA (reference sequence).

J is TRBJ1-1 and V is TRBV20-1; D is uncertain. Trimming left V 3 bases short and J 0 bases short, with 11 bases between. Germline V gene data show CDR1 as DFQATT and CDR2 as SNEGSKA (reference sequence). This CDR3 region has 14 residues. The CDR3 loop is CSASRQPLNTEAFF. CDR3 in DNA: TGCAGTGCTAGTAGGCAGCCCCTGAACACTGAAGCTTTCTTT.

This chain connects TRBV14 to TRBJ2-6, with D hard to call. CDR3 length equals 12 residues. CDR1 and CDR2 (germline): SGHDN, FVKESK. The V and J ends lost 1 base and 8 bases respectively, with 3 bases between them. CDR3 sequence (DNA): TGTGCCAGCAGCCAAGTGCCCAACGTCCTGACTTTC. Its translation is CASSQVPNVLTF. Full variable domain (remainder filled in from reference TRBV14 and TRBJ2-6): EAGVTQFPSHSVIEKGQTVTLRCDPISGHDNLYWYRRVMGKEIKFLLHFVKESKQDESGMPNNRFLAERTGGTYSTLKVQPAELEDSGVYFCASSQVPNVLTFGAGSRLTVL.

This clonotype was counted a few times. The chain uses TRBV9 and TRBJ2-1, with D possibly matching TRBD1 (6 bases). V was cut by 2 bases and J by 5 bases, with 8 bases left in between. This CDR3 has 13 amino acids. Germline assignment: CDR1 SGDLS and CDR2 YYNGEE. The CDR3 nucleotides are TGTGCCAGCAGCGTTCAGGGGCACAATGAGCAGTTCTTC. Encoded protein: CASSVQGHNEQFF.

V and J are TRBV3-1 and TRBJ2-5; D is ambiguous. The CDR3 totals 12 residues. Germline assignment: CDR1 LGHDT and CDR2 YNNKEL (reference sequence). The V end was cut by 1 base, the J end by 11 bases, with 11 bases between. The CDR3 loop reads CASSQVKTAQYF. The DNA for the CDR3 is TGTGCCAGCAGCCAAGTAAAGACGGCTCAGTACTTC.

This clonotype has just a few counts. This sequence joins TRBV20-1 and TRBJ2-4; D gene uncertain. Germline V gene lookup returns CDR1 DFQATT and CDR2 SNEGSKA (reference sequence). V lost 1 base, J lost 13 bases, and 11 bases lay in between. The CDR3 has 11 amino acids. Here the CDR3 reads CSARVSHQQYF. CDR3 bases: TGCAGTGCTAGAGTTTCGCACCAGCAGTACTTC.

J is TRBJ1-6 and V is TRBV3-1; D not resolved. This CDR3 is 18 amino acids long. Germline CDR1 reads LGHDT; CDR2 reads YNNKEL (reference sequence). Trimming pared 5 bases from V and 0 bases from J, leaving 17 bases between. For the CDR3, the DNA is TGTGCCAGCAGCTTACAAAGGAGTTACAGCTCCTATAATTCACCCCTCCACTTT. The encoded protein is CASSLQRSYSSYNSPLHF.

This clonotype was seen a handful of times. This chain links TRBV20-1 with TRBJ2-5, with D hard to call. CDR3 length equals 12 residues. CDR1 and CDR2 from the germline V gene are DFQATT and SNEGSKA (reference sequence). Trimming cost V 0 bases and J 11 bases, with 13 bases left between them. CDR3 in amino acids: CSARDQEQNQYF. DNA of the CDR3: TGCAGTGCTAGAGATCAAGAACAGAATCAGTACTTC.

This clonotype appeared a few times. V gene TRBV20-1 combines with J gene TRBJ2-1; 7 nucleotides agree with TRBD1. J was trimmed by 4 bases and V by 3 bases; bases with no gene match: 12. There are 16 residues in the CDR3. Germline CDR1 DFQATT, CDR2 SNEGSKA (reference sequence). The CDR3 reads CSASGGQPHPYNEQFF. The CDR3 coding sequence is TGCAGTGCTAGTGGGGGACAGCCCCACCCTTACAATGAGCAGTTCTTC.

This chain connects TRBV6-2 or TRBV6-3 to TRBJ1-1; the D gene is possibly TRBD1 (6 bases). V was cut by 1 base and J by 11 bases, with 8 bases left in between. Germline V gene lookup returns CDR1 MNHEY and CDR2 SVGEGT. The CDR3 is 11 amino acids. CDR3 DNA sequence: TGTGCCAGCAGTTACTTGGGGGCGGCTTTCTTT. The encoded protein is CASSYLGAAFF.

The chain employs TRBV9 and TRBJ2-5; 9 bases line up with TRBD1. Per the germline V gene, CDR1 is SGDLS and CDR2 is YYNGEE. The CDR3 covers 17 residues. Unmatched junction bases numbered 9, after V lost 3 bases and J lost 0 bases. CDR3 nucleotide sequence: TGTGCCAGCAGCGCACGGGACAGGGCTCCCTACCAAGAGACCCAGTACTTC. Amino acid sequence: CASSARDRAPYQETQYF.

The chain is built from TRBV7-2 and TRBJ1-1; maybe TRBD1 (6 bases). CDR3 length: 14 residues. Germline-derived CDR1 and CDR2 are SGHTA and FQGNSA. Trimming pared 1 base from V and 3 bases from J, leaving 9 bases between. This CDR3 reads CASSLGGRHTEAFF. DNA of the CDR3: TGTGCCAGCAGCTTAGGGGGGCGCCACACTGAAGCTTTCTTT.

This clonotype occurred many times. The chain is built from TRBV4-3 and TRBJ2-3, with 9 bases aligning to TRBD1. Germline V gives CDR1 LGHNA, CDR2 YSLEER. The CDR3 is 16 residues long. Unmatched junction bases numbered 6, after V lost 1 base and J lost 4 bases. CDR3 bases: TGCGCCAGCAGCCAAGGCGACGGGACAGGGTCAGATACGCAGTATTTT. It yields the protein CASSQGDGTGSDTQYF.

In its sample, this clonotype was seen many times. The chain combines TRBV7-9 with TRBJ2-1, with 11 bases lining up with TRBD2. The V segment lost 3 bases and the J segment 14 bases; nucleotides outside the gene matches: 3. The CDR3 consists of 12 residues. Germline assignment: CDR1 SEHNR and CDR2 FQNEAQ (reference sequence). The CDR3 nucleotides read TGTGCCAGCAGCTTCCTAGCGGGAGGCAAGTTCTTC. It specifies CASSFLAGGKFF. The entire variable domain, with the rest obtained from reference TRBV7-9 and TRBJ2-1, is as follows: DTGVSQNPRHKITKRGQNVTFRCDPISEHNRLYWYRQTLGQGPEFLTYFQNEAQLEKSRLLSDRFSAERPKGSFSTLEIQRTEQGDSAMYLCASSFLAGGKFFGPGTRLTVL.